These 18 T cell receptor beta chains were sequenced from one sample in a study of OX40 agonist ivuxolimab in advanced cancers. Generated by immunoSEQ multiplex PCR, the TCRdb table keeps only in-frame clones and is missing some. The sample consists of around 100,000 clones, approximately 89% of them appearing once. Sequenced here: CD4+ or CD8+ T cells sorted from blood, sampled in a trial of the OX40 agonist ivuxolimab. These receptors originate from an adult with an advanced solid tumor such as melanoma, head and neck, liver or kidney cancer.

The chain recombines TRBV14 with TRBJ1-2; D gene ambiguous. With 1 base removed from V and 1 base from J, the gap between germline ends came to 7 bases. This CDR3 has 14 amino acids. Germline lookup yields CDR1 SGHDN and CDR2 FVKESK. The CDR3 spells CASSQGAFNYGYTF. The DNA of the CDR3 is TGTGCCAGCAGCCAAGGGGCTTTTAACTATGGCTACACCTTC.

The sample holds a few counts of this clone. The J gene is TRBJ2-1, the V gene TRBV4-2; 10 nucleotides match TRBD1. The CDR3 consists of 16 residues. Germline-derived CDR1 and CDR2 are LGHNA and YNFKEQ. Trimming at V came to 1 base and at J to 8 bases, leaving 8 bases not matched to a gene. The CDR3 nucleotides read TGTGCCAGCAGCCAAGTCGGGACAGGGGAGTTGGATGAGCAGTTCTTC. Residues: CASSQVGTGELDEQFF.

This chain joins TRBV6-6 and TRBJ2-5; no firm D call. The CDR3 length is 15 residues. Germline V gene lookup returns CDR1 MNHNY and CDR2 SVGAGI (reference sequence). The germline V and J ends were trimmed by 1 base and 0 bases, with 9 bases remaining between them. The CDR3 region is CASSYFGPYQETQYF. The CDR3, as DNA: TGTGCCAGCAGTTACTTCGGCCCGTACCAAGAGACCCAGTACTTC.

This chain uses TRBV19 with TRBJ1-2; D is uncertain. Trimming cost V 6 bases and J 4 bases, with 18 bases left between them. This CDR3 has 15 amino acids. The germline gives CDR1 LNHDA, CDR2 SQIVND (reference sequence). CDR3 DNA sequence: TGTGCCAGTAGCATCAACGCCCCGCGAGGCTATGGCTACACCTTC. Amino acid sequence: CASSINAPRGYGYTF.

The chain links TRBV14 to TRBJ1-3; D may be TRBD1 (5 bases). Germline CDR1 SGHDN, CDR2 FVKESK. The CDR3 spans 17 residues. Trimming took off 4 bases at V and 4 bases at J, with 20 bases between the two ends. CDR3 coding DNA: TGTGCCAGCAGCCGGACCCGGATATTAACAGGAGGAAACACCATATATTTT. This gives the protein CASSRTRILTGGNTIYF. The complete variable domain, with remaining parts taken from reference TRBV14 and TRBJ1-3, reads EAGVTQFPSHSVIEKGQTVTLRCDPISGHDNLYWYRRVMGKEIKFLLHFVKESKQDESGMPNNRFLAERTGGTYSTLKVQPAELEDSGVYFCASSRTRILTGGNTIYFGEGSWLTVV.

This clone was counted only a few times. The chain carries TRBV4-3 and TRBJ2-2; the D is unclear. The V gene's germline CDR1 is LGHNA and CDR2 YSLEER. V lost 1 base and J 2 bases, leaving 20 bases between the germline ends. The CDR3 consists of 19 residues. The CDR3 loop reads CASSQVLGRTITNTGELFF. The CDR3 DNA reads TGCGCCAGCAGCCAAGTATTAGGCCGGACGATTACAAACACCGGGGAGCTGTTTTTT.

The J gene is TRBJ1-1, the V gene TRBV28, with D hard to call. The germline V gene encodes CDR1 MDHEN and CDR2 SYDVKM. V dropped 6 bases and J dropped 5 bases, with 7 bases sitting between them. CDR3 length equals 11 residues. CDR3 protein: CASSVGTEAFF. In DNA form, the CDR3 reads TGTGCCAGCAGCGTAGGGACTGAAGCTTTCTTT.

In DNA form, the CDR3 reads TGTGCCACCCTAAAGCGGGAGAGGACAGATACGCAGTATTTT. Translating gives CATLKRERTDTQYF. The chain combines TRBV19 with TRBJ2-3; TRBD2 matches 8 bases. CDR3 length: 14 residues. Germline values: CDR1 LNHDA, CDR2 SQIVND (reference sequence). The ends lost 10 bases at V and 3 bases at J; junction bases unmatched: 9.

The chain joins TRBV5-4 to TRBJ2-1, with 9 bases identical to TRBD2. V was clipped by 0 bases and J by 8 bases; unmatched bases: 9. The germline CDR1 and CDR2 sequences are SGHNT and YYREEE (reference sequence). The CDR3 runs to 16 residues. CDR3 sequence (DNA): TGTGCCAGCAGCTTGGTGCTAGCGGGGTCGGGGGATGAGCAGTTCTTC. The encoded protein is CASSLVLAGSGDEQFF.

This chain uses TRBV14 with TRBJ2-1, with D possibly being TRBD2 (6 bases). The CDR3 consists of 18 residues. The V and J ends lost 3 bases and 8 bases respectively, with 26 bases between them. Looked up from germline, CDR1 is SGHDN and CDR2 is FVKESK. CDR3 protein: CASSHHTYWARGRDEQFF. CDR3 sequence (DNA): TGTGCCAGCAGCCACCACACCTATTGGGCGCGGGGTCGGGATGAGCAGTTCTTC.

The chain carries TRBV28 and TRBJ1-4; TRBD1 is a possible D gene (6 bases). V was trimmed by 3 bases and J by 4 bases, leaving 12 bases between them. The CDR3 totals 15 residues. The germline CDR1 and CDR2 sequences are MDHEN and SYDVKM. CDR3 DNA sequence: TGTGCCAGCAGTTTGCCAGGGGCCCTTAATGAAAAACTGTTTTTT. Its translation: CASSLPGALNEKLFF.

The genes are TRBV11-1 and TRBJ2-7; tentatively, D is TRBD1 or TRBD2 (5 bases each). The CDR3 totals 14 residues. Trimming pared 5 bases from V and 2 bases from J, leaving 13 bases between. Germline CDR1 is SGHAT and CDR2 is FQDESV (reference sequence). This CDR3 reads CASSPLWGTYEQYF. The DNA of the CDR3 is TGTGCCAGCAGCCCGCTCTGGGGGACCTACGAGCAGTACTTC.

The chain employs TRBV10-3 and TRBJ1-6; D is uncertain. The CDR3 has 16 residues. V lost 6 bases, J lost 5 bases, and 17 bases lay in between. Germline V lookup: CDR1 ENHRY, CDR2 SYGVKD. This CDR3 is CAIRASRIRDNSPLHF. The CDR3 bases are TGTGCCATCAGGGCGTCAAGGATAAGGGATAATTCACCCCTCCACTTT.

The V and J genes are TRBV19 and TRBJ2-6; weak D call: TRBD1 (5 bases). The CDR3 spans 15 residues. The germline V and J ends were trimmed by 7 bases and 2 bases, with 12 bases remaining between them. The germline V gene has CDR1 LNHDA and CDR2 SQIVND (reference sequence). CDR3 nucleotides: TGTGCCAGTATGGCAGGGCCGCCTGGGGCCAACGTCCTGACTTTC. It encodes CASMAGPPGANVLTF.

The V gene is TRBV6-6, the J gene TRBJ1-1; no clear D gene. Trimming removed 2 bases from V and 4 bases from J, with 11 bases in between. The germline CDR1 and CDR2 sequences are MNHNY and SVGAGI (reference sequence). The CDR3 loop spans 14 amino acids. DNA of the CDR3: TGTGCCAGCAGTTACGAGCTCTACGCCACTGAAGCTTTCTTT. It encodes CASSYELYATEAFF.

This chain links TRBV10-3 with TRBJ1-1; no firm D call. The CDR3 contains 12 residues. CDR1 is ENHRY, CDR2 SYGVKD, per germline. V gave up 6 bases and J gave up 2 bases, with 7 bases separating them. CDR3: CAISSVNTEAFF. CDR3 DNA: TGTGCCATCAGCTCGGTAAACACTGAAGCTTTCTTT.

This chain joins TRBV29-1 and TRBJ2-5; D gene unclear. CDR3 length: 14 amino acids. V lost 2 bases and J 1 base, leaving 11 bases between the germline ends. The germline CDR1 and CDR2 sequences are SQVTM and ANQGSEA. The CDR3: CSVEPPTTQETQYF. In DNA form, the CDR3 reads TGCAGCGTTGAACCCCCGACAACCCAAGAGACCCAGTACTTC.

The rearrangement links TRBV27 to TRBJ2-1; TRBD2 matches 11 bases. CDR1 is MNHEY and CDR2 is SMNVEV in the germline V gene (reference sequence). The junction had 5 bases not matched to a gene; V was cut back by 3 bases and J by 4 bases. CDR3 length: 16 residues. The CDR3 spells CASSLLGTSGYNEQFF. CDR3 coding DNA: TGTGCCAGCAGTTTGCTAGGGACTAGCGGTTACAATGAGCAGTTCTTC.